A selection of T cell receptor beta chains follows, all from one sample in a study of chronic HIV infection and antiretroviral therapy. TCRdb re-called the 5' RACE reads with MiXCR, one entry per CDR3 protein. The repertoire includes some 38,000 distinct CDR3 sequences, 8.2% of them detected once, and around 3% sits in the top ten. Sequencing was done on a sample of peripheral blood. The receptors come from an adult who had HIV and had not received antiretroviral therapy, or was an uninfected healthy control (not recorded which). The CDR3 runs from the conserved cysteine through the conserved F or W. The D gene is left open where the match is weak. A clone size is listed for some rows: how often the clone was seen (once, few, many), or a class if it is expanded.

cdr3_length	v_call	j_call	d_call	clone_size	cdr3_nt	cdr3_aa
11	TRBV29-1	TRBJ2-4	-	many	TGCAGCGTGGGGGCCGAAAACATTCAGTACTTC	CSVGAENIQYF
15	TRBV2	TRBJ2-3	TRBD2	few	TGTGCCAGCAGTGAACTAGCGGGAGCCGCAGATACGCAGTATTTT	CASSELAGAADTQYF
11	TRBV29-1	TRBJ2-7	TRBD1	few	TGCAGCGTCCAGACAGGGCGCGAGCAGTACTTC	CSVQTGREQYF
13	TRBV20-1	TRBJ1-5	-	many	TGCAGTGCTAGACCCAGAGTCCATCAGCCCCAGCATTTT	CSARPRVHQPQHF
16	TRBV28	TRBJ1-5	-	many	TGTGCCAGCAGTCATCTTAAGCGATATAGCAATCAGCCCCAGCATTTT	CASSHLKRYSNQPQHF
12	TRBV5-1	TRBJ1-1	-	few	TGCGCCAGCAGGGCATCGAACACTGAAGCTTTCTTT	CASRASNTEAFF
12	TRBV7-2	TRBJ2-7	-	-	TGTGCCAGCAGCCCAACCCCCCTCGAGCAGTACTTC	CASSPTPLEQYF
16	TRBV6-6	TRBJ1-1	-	many	TGTGCCAGCAGTTACGAAACAGGGAAAATGAACACTGAAGCTTTCTTT	CASSYETGKMNTEAFF
14	TRBV6-6	TRBJ2-2	-	many	TGTGCCAGCAGTACAGGGCGTGTGGCCGGGGAGCTGTTTTTT	CASSTGRVAGELFF
13	TRBV28	TRBJ1-2	-	many	TGTGCCAGCAGTCCGGACGGCGACTATGGCTACACCTTC	CASSPDGDYGYTF
14	TRBV29-1	TRBJ1-5	TRBD1	few	TGCAGCGTTACGACAGGGGCGTTCAACCAGCCCCAGCATTTT	CSVTTGAFNQPQHF
13	TRBV28	TRBJ1-1	-	many	TGTGCCAGCATCCAGGTAGCCCCCACTGAAGCTTTCTTT	CASIQVAPTEAFF
12	TRBV29-1	TRBJ1-2	TRBD1	-	TGCAGCGGGACGACAGGGAGATATGGCTACACCTTC	CSGTTGRYGYTF
14	TRBV20-1	TRBJ2-7	-	many	TGCAGTGCTCAGCCCGGGACTGTCTCCTACGAGCAGTACTTC	CSAQPGTVSYEQYF
15	TRBV28	TRBJ2-1	TRBD1	many	TGTGCCAGCAGTTCCGGACAGGGGCCCTACAATGAGCAGTTCTTC	CASSSGQGPYNEQFF
14	TRBV10-3	TRBJ1-5	TRBD1	few	TGTGCCATCAGTGAGGGGACAGGGGCCGGCCCCCAGCATTTT	CAISEGTGAGPQHF
11	TRBV6-1	TRBJ1-1	-	many	TGTGCCAGCAGTGTCCCACTTGAAGCTTTCTTT	CASSVPLEAFF
13	TRBV5-1	TRBJ1-1	-	many	TGCGCCAGCAGCATTGACAGGATCACTGAAGCTTTCTTT	CASSIDRITEAFF
13	TRBV20-1	TRBJ2-7	-	many	TGCAGTGCTAGAGCGGGGGCCCCCTACGAGCAGTACTTC	CSARAGAPYEQYF
14	TRBV12-3/TRBV12-4	TRBJ1-1	TRBD1	many	TGTGCCAGCAGCCGGGACAGGGGAGCAGTAAAAGCTTTCTTT	CASSRDRGAVKAFF
15	TRBV6-2/TRBV6-3	TRBJ2-3	-	few	TGTGCCAGCAGCCAAGGCCAATATTCCACAGATACGCAGTATTTT	CASSQGQYSTDTQYF
12	TRBV12-3/TRBV12-4	TRBJ1-1	TRBD1	many	TGTGCCAGCAGTGTTCGGGACAGTGAAGCTTTCTTT	CASSVRDSEAFF
17	TRBV15	TRBJ2-3	-	few	TGTGCCACCAGCAGAGATGATTCGGGGCTGAGCACAGATACGCAGTATTTT	CATSRDDSGLSTDTQYF
13	TRBV20-1	TRBJ2-1	TRBD1	many	TGCAGTGCGGGACAGGGCTCCTACAATGAGCAGTTCTTC	CSAGQGSYNEQFF
12	TRBV5-1	TRBJ2-1	-	many	TGCGCCAGCAGTCGAATAGGGGATGAGCAGTTCTTC	CASSRIGDEQFF
11	TRBV2	TRBJ2-3	-	few	TGTGCCAGCAGAGGCACAGATACGCAGTATTTT	CASRGTDTQYF
14	TRBV7-2	TRBJ2-7	-	many	TGTGCCAGCAGCTTAGCCGGCCCAGGGGTCGAGCAGTACTTC	CASSLAGPGVEQYF
11	TRBV20-1	TRBJ1-2	-	few	TGCAGTGCCTTGACAGGCTATGGCTACACCTTC	CSALTGYGYTF
8	TRBV10-3	TRBJ2-2	-	many	TGTGCGAGAAGGGAGCTGTTTTTT	CARRELFF
15	TRBV15	TRBJ1-2	TRBD1	-	TGTGCCACCAGCAGAGACCCGCACAGGGGGCAGGGCTACACCTTC	CATSRDPHRGQGYTF
13	TRBV28	TRBJ2-7	-	many	TGTGCCACCTCCCGAGGGGTGTTGAGTGAGCAGTACTTC	CATSRGVLSEQYF
14	TRBV7-8	TRBJ1-1	-	few	TGTGCCAGCAGCTTAGAGGTAGATTGGACTGAAGCTTTCTTT	CASSLEVDWTEAFF
13	TRBV29-1	TRBJ2-5	TRBD1	few	TGCAGCGTGGATCGGACAGGGCAAGAGACCCAGTACTTC	CSVDRTGQETQYF
13	TRBV7-9	TRBJ2-1	-	many	TGTGCCAGCAGCTTAGCGCAGTCTAATGAGCAGTTCTTC	CASSLAQSNEQFF
16	TRBV12-3/TRBV12-4	TRBJ2-1	TRBD1	few	TGTGCCAGCAGTTTGCGTTTAGGACAGGGGAGGGATGAGCAGTTCTTC	CASSLRLGQGRDEQFF
12	TRBV29-1	TRBJ2-1	TRBD2	many	TGCAGCGGGGGCGGGGGGAACAATGAGCAGTTCTTC	CSGGGGNNEQFF
15	TRBV12-3/TRBV12-4	TRBJ2-3	TRBD2	many	TGTGCCAGCAGTTTTTGGCTAGCGGGCACAGATACGCAGTATTTT	CASSFWLAGTDTQYF
13	TRBV7-9	TRBJ2-7	-	many	TGTGCCAGCAGCTTTGGATGGGGGTACGAGCAGTACTTC	CASSFGWGYEQYF
14	TRBV28	TRBJ1-3	-	many	TGTGCCAGCATAGGGGGGACCCGGGGAAACACCATATATTTT	CASIGGTRGNTIYF
13	TRBV2	TRBJ2-7	TRBD2	-	TGTGCCAGCGGGACTACTTTCTCCTACGAGCAGTACTTC	CASGTTFSYEQYF
15	TRBV19	TRBJ2-3	TRBD1	many	TGTGCCAGTAGTATACAGGGGGCGTCGACAGATACGCAGTATTTT	CASSIQGASTDTQYF
14	TRBV12-3/TRBV12-4	TRBJ2-5	TRBD1	many	TGTGCCAGCAGTTCCTCAGGGGGCGAGGAGACCCAGTACTTC	CASSSSGGEETQYF
14	TRBV2	TRBJ2-2	-	-	TGTGCCACCGCCGGCGGCCCCAGGACCGGGGAGCTGTTTTTT	CATAGGPRTGELFF
14	TRBV9	TRBJ2-1	TRBD2	-	TGTGCCAGCAGCGTTGGACTAGCGGGAGGTGAGCAGTTCTTC	CASSVGLAGGEQFF
17	TRBV3-1	TRBJ2-7	TRBD2	few	TGTGCCAGCAGCCTAATGGCTCTAGCGGGAGGGCTCGGGGAGCAGTACTTC	CASSLMALAGGLGEQYF
13	TRBV29-1	TRBJ2-3	-	few	TGCAGCGTTGACGGCCAAAGCACAGATACGCAGTATTTT	CSVDGQSTDTQYF
14	TRBV6-1	TRBJ1-1	-	many	TGTGCCAGCAGCCCACTTGGAGAGAACACTGAAGCTTTCTTT	CASSPLGENTEAFF
14	TRBV29-1	TRBJ2-4	-	-	TGCAGCGTCGCGCCCGGGGTCACCAAAAACATTCAGTACTTC	CSVAPGVTKNIQYF
15	TRBV2	TRBJ2-7	TRBD2	many	TGTGCCAGCAGTGGGACTAGCGGAAGCTCCTACGAGCAGTACTTC	CASSGTSGSSYEQYF
15	TRBV7-8	TRBJ2-5	-	few	TGTGCCAGCAGCCCTCAATCCCCAAGGGGAGAGACCCAGTACTTC	CASSPQSPRGETQYF
16	TRBV28	TRBJ2-5	TRBD2	-	TGTGCCAGCAGTCCTCCGAGGGAGGGGCTGCGGGGGACCCAGTACTTC	CASSPPREGLRGTQYF
12	TRBV5-1	TRBJ1-1	-	few	TGCGCCAGCAGCTTGGGGGACACTGAAGCTTTCTTT	CASSLGDTEAFF
13	TRBV27	TRBJ2-1	TRBD2	few	TGTGCCAGCAGTCTCCGGGAGGTCAATGAGCAGTTCTTC	CASSLREVNEQFF
14	TRBV29-1	TRBJ2-3	-	-	TGCAGCGTTGGGTGGGAGAGGAGCACAGATACGCAGTATTTT	CSVGWERSTDTQYF
13	TRBV29-1	TRBJ1-2	-	few	TGCAGCGTTGACAGGGGCCCTAACTATGGCTACACCTTC	CSVDRGPNYGYTF
15	TRBV27	TRBJ2-7	-	many	TGTGCCAGCAGTTCAAGGGGGAGGGGGTCCTACGAGCAGTACTTC	CASSSRGRGSYEQYF
14	TRBV29-1	TRBJ2-1	-	few	TGCAGCGTTGAAGATCTCCAGGTCGTTAGGGGGCAGTTCTTC	CSVEDLQVVRGQFF
15	TRBV29-1	TRBJ1-1	TRBD1	-	TGCAGCGCTGACCCCGAGACAGGGCGGAACACTGAAGCTTTCTTT	CSADPETGRNTEAFF
12	TRBV29-1	TRBJ2-3	-	-	TGCAGCGTTGGTGGGGGGCCAGATACGCAGTATTTT	CSVGGGPDTQYF